The present T cell receptor (beta chain) was sequenced within a study of beta chain features in type 1 diabetes. General study points: Although PCR might favor shorter templates, it would do so equally in patients and controls. Patients with Type 1 diabetes showed moderately but significantly shorter TCRB CDR3s in all four CD4+ subsets. Lower insertion and higher deletion counts appeared at VDJ junctions in type 1 diabetes patients.

Expressed TCRB transcripts got sequenced, as all isolated RNA was reverse transcribed. Approximately 3.6 million reads, on average, came from each naive, central memory and regulatory T cell sample. Method: immunoSEQ multiplex PCR; TCRdb's copy keeps in-frame clones and lacks some. The table shows a few hundred thousand clones, with roughly 24% occurring only once. This clone was counted only a few times. Its specificity is not known. The V and J ends lost 3 bases and 4 bases, in that order; junction bases with no gene match: 3. The CDR3 is made up of 14 amino acids. Per the germline V gene, CDR1 is SEHNR and CDR2 is FQNEAQ (reference sequence).

The receptor's source is a woman between 25 and 40 years old with type 1 diabetes. This sequence joins TRBV7-9 and TRBJ1-3, with 7 positions matching TRBD1. The sequenced sample was naive CD4+ T cells from blood. The CDR3 DNA follows: TGTGCCAGCAGCTTCCTGACAGGGGGAAACACCATATATTTT. It yields the protein CASSFLTGGNTIYF.